The rows below give T cell receptor beta chains drawn from one sample of a study of CD8 T cells in Susac syndrome. TCRdb fed the immunoSEQ multiplex PCR reads into MiXCR, producing one record per CDR3 protein. The table shows 150,000 to 180,000 distinct CDR3 sequences, with just under 95% occurring only once. Sequencing was carried out using CD8+ T cells from PBMCs. Receptors originate from a human donor with multiple sclerosis. Each CDR3 is given with its conserved first and last residue. D genes are given only for firm matches. A clone size is listed for some rows: how often the clone was seen (once, few, many), or a class if it is expanded.

-,TRBV5-6,13,TRBJ1-1,-,CASSLAHNTEAFF,TGTGCCAGCAGCTTGGCCCATAATACTGAAGCTTTCTTT
-,TRBV2,12,TRBJ2-6,-,CASFEGLNVLTF,TGTGCCAGCTTCGAGGGGCTCAACGTCCTGACTTTC
-,TRBV5-4,16,TRBJ2-3,TRBD2,CASSLEAGGPGDTQYF,TGTGCCAGCAGCTTGGAAGCGGGGGGGCCGGGAGATACGCAGTATTTT
once,TRBV30,13,TRBJ2-1,TRBD1,CAGTALHYNEQFF,TGTGCCGGGACAGCCTTACATTACAATGAGCAGTTCTTC
-,TRBV14,16,TRBJ2-3,-,CASSQVVSSLTDTQYF,TGTGCCAGCAGCCAAGTCGTGAGCAGCCTCACAGATACGCAGTATTTT
-,TRBV6-5,13,TRBJ2-3,-,CASSYSETDTQYF,TGTGCCAGCAGTTACTCCGAGACAGATACGCAGTATTTT
-,TRBV12-3/TRBV12-4,15,TRBJ1-1,-,CASRSRDRAETEAFF,TGTGCCAGCAGGTCCCGGGACCGGGCGGAGACTGAAGCTTTCTTT
-,TRBV12-5,15,TRBJ1-2,TRBD1,CASGLGGGAEYGYTF,TGTGCTAGTGGTTTGGGAGGGGGCGCGGAGTATGGCTACACCTTC
-,TRBV30,11,TRBJ2-3,-,CAWSGPRTQYF,TGTGCCTGGAGTGGCCCACGGACGCAGTATTTT
-,TRBV3-1,13,TRBJ2-7,-,CASSRRTDWEQYF,TGTGCCAGCAGCCGTCGGACCGATTGGGAGCAGTACTTC
-,TRBV5-6,15,TRBJ2-1,TRBD1,CASSLDGTVYNEQFF,TGTGCCAGCAGCTTGGACGGGACAGTCTACAATGAGCAGTTCTTC
-,TRBV7-2,16,TRBJ2-1,TRBD2,CASSLRAGDSYNEQFF,TGTGCCAGCAGCTTAAGGGCGGGGGATTCTTACAATGAGCAGTTCTTC
-,TRBV30,14,TRBJ2-3,-,CAWNSVLPTDTQYF,TGTGCCTGGAATTCGGTCCTACCCACAGATACGCAGTATTTT
-,TRBV29-1,12,TRBJ1-2,-,CSVVAANYGYTF,TGCAGCGTTGTAGCAGCTAACTATGGCTACACCTTC
-,TRBV9,15,TRBJ2-1,-,CASSVGRGRHNEQFF,TGTGCCAGCAGCGTAGGCAGGGGACGCCACAATGAGCAGTTCTTC
-,TRBV6-2/TRBV6-3,16,TRBJ2-1,TRBD2,CASSRGLSSSYNEQFF,TGTGCCAGCAGTCGGGGACTATCCTCCTCTTACAATGAGCAGTTCTTC
once,TRBV7-9,15,TRBJ2-3,-,CASSFGPPRTDTQYF,TGTGCCAGCAGCTTTGGGCCACCCCGCACAGATACGCAGTATTTT
-,TRBV7-9,19,TRBJ2-1,TRBD2,CASSARERGGPGSYNEQFF,TGTGCCAGCAGCGCCCGGGAGCGGGGGGGCCCCGGCTCCTACAATGAGCAGTTCTTC